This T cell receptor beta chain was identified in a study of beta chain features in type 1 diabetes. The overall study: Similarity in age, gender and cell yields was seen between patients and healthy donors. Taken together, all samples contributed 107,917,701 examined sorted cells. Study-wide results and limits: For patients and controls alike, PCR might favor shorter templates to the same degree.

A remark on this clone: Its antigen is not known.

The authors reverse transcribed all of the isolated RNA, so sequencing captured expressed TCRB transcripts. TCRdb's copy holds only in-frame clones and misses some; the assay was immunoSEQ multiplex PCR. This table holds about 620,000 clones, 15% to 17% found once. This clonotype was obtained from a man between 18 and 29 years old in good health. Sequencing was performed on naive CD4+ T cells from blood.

CDR3 amino acids: CASTPTGGDYGYTF. The CDR3, as DNA: TGTGCCAGCACCCCGACAGGGGGCGACTATGGCTACACCTTC. V and J are TRBV21-1 and TRBJ1-2; no check of the table's D call, TRBD1, against the DNA was made. TRBV21-1 constitutes a pseudogene. CDR3 length equals 14 residues.